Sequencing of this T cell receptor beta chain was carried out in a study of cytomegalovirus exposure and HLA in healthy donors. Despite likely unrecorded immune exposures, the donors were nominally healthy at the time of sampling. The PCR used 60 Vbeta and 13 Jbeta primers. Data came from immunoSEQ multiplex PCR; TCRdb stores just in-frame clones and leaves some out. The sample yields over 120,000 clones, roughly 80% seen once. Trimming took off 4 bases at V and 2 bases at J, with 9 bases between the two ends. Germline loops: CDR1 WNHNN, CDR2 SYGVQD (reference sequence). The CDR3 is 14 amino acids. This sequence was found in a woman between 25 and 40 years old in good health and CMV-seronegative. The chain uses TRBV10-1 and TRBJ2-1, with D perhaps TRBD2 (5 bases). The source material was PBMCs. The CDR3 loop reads CASSAGEPYNEQFF. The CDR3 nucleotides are TGCGCCAGCAGTGCCGGGGAGCCCTACAATGAGCAGTTCTTC.